These 9 T cell receptor beta chains originate from one sample sequenced in a study of blood T cell repertoires in COVID-19. This table comes from immunoSEQ multiplex PCR, and its TCRdb copy is limited to in-frame clones, with some not included. The sample consists of about 220,000 clones, about 86% of them appearing once. The sample comprised PBMCs or T cells enriched from blood (not recorded which). Every receptor here comes from a woman between 50 and 59 years old with acute COVID-19.

V and J are TRBV7-2 and TRBJ1-1; D gene uncertain. Trimming left V 2 bases short and J 1 base short, with 5 bases between. This CDR3 is built from 13 residues. Germline CDR1 reads SGHTA; CDR2 reads FQGNSA. CDR3 protein: CASSLFGNTEAFF. As DNA, the CDR3 is TGTGCCAGCAGCTTATTCGGGAACACTGAAGCTTTCTTT.

The rearrangement uses TRBV7-2 and TRBJ2-3; D might be TRBD2 (6 bases). The CDR3 contains 16 residues. Germline CDR1 and CDR2: SGHTA and FQGNSA. Trimming removed 1 base at V and 0 bases at J, with 11 bases between. Here the CDR3 reads CASSLVGLASTDTQYF. Here the CDR3 DNA reads TGTGCCAGCAGCTTAGTCGGGCTAGCGAGCACAGATACGCAGTATTTT.

The rearrangement links TRBV2 to TRBJ2-1; 7 bases match TRBD2. The CDR3 spans 15 residues. Germline V gene data show CDR1 as SNHLY and CDR2 as FYNNEI. The V segment lost 9 bases and the J segment 0 bases; nucleotides outside the gene matches: 8. The CDR3 sequence is CARTSSGISYNEQFF. The CDR3 DNA sequence: TGTGCCAGGACCTCTAGCGGCATCTCCTACAATGAGCAGTTCTTC.

This clone was observed a handful of times. The rearrangement links TRBV30 to TRBJ1-2; 8 nucleotides match TRBD1. CDR1 is GTSNPN and CDR2 is SVGIG in the germline V gene (reference sequence). The length of the CDR3 is 12 residues. Unmatched junction bases numbered 7, after V lost 8 bases and J lost 5 bases. CDR3 in DNA: TGTGCCAGAGGAACAGGGGGATATGGCTACACCTTC. This encodes CARGTGGYGYTF.

V gene TRBV12-3 or TRBV12-4 combines with J gene TRBJ1-2; D may be TRBD1 (6 bases). This CDR3 region has 13 residues. Trimming cost V 7 bases and J 4 bases, with 13 bases left between them. CDR3 protein: CASTGGGGYGYTF. In DNA, the CDR3 is TGTGCCAGCACCGGAGGGGGGGGCTATGGCTACACCTTC.

On this clone itself: The same CDR3 also results from other DNA sequences found in this sample. The chain has TRBV29-1 and TRBJ1-2, with TRBD1 identical over 8 bases. V trimming: 0 bases; J trimming: 7 bases; junction bases outside the gene matches: 10. Germline V gives CDR1 SQVTM, CDR2 ANQGSEA. The CDR3 is 15 amino acids. The CDR3 DNA sequence: TGCAGCGTTGAAGATCGGAGGCAGGGGGCGGGTGGCTACACCTTC. Residues: CSVEDRRQGAGGYTF.

The chain recombines TRBV2 with TRBJ2-7; perhaps TRBD1 as D (5 bases). The CDR3 length is 13 residues. Germline loops: CDR1 SNHLY, CDR2 FYNNEI. V lost 10 bases to trimming and J lost 1 base, with 14 bases between them. The CDR3 nucleotides are TGTGCCAAAAGGGGCTCCCCATCCTACGAGCAGTACTTC. This sequence encodes CAKRGSPSYEQYF. The full variable domain, its missing parts supplied by reference TRBV2 and TRBJ2-7, is EPEVTQTPSHQVTQMGQEVILRCVPISNHLYFYWYRQILGQKVEFLVSFYNNEISEKSEIFDDQFSVERPDGSNFTLKIRSTKLEDSAMYFCAKRGSPSYEQYFGPGTRLTVT.

This sequence joins TRBV19 and TRBJ2-7; 8 bases line up with TRBD1. The CDR3 length is 14 residues. The germline gives CDR1 LNHDA, CDR2 SQIVND (reference sequence). J lost 7 bases, V lost 5 bases, and 10 bases had no gene match. Here the CDR3 reads CASSPRQGAEEQYF. The CDR3 DNA is TGTGCCAGTAGTCCCCGGCAGGGGGCTGAGGAGCAGTACTTC.

The V and J genes are TRBV7-2 and TRBJ1-4, with D tentatively TRBD1 (6 bases). Germline V CDR1 and CDR2: SGHTA, FQGNSA. The CDR3 is 15 residues long. V was cut by 1 base and J by 8 bases, with 14 bases left in between. Written as DNA, the CDR3 is TGTGCCAGCAGCTTAGGGGCAGGGGATTGGGAAAAACTGTTTTTT. Protein product: CASSLGAGDWEKLFF.